A selection of T cell receptor beta chains follows, all from one sample in a study of shared clonotypes between healthy human individuals. The repertoire was sequenced with immunoSEQ multiplex PCR; TCRdb's copy has only in-frame clones and lacks some. Of about 590,000 clones listed, roughly 95% are singletons. Input material: naive CD8+ T cells sorted from blood. These receptors all come from a woman aged 25 to 39 in good health. CDR3s leave out the opening cysteine and the closing phenylalanine or tryptophan. The order of the fields is D gene, J gene, CDR3 length, V gene, CDR3 protein. D genes are given only for firm matches.

NA | TRBJ1-1 | 7 | TRBV29-1 | SVDGEAF
NA | TRBJ1-2 | 12 | TRBV28 | ASSPLDDNYGYT
NA | TRBJ1-2 | 15 | TRBV28 | ASSLIVAGMANYGYT
TRBD1 | TRBJ1-5 | 11 | TRBV5-5 | ASRPDRGTTQH
TRBD1 | TRBJ2-7 | 11 | TRBV27 | ASSHGQAYEQY
TRBD1 | TRBJ2-5 | 12 | TRBV5-1 | ASSGTGGGETQY
NA | TRBJ1-3 | 13 | TRBV4-1 | ASSQEVGTGNTIY
NA | TRBJ1-5 | 12 | TRBV6-5 | ASSLGDSNQPQH
TRBD1 | TRBJ1-5 | 12 | TRBV27 | ASRVTGGNQPQH
NA | NA | 11 | TRBV29-1 | SVDQGRFGEQY
NA | TRBJ2-3 | 11 | TRBV7-9 | ASSLISTDTQY
NA | TRBJ2-1 | 13 | TRBV27 | ASSLPGDGLNEQF
TRBD2 | TRBJ2-2 | 15 | TRBV2 | ASSEGTAGVWTGELF
NA | TRBJ2-7 | 17 | TRBV28 | ASSSPRGQRYALGYEQY
NA | TRBJ2-5 | 11 | TRBV28 | ASSFVNQETQY
NA | TRBJ1-2 | 11 | TRBV6-5 | ASSSDRAGGYT
TRBD1 | TRBJ1-2 | 11 | TRBV6-1 | ASSERQGAGYT
NA | TRBJ2-5 | 13 | TRBV28 | ASSFITGTQETQY
NA | TRBJ2-3 | 15 | TRBV9 | ASSQTVIAGSTDTQY